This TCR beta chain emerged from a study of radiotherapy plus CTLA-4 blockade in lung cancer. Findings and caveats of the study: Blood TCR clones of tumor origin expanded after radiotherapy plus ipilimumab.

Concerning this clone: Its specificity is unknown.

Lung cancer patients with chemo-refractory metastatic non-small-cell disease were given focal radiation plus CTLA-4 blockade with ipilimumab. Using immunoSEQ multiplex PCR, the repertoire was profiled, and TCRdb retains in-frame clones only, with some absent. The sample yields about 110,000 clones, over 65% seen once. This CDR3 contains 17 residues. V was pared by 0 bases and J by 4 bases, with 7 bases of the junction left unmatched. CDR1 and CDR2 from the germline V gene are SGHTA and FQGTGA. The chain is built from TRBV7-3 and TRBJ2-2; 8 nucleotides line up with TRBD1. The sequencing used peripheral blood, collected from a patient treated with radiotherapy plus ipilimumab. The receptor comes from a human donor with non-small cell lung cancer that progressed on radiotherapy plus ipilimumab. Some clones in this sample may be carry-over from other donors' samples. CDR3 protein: CASSLTGQGGITGELFF. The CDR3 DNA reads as TGTGCCAGCAGCTTAACAGGACAGGGTGGGATCACCGGGGAGCTGTTTTTT.